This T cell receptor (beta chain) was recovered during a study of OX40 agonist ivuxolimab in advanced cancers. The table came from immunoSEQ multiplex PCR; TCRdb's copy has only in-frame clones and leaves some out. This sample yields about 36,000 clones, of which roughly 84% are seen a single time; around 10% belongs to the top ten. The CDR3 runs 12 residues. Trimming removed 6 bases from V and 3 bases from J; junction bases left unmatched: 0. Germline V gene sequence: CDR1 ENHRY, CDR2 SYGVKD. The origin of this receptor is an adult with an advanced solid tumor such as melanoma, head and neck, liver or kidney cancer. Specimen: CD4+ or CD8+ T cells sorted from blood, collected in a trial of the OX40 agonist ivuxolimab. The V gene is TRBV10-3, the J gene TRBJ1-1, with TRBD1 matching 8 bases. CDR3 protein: CAIRQGDTEAFF. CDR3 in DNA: TGTGCCATCAGACAGGGGGACACTGAAGCTTTCTTT.